These 2 T cell receptor beta chains came from one sample sequenced in a study of IL-17A CD8 T cells in psoriatic arthritis synovium. Only in-frame clones appear in the TCRdb table, and some are missing; sequencing was by immunoSEQ multiplex PCR. The sample lists approximately 1,800 clones, roughly three quarters occurring once. Actively inflamed joints of psoriatic arthritis patients supplied the aspirated synovial fluid. Sequencing was performed on memory CD8+ T cells from synovial fluid. As to subset: bulk memory CD8+ T cells (CD45RA-CD27+/- and CD45RA+CD27-). The receptors were sampled from a human donor with psoriatic arthritis.

The J gene is TRBJ1-2, the V gene TRBV5-4; no firm D call. The CDR3 contains 13 residues. CDR1 and CDR2 (germline): SGHNT, YYREEE (reference sequence). Trimming pared 6 bases from V and 0 bases from J, leaving 9 bases between. In DNA, the CDR3 is TGTGCCAGCACCTTACAAGCTAACTATGGCTACACCTTC. Encoded protein: CASTLQANYGYTF.

This clone was seen once. The V call is TRBV15, the J call TRBJ2-2; 11 nucleotides line up with TRBD2. After removal of 3 bases from V and 3 bases from J, the junction contained 6 bases not matched to a gene. The CDR3 covers 17 residues. Germline V gives CDR1 LNHNV, CDR2 YYDKDF (reference sequence). CDR3 protein: CATSRETSGSYTGELFF. The CDR3 DNA is TGTGCCACCAGCAGGGAAACTAGCGGGAGTTACACCGGGGAGCTGTTTTTT.